This is a list of T cell receptor beta chains from one sample in a study of cytomegalovirus exposure and HLA in healthy donors. This table comes from immunoSEQ multiplex PCR, and its TCRdb copy is limited to in-frame clones, with some not included. The sample carries a few hundred thousand clones, over 70% recorded once. Sequencing was carried out using PBMCs. The source is a girl aged 2-10 years in good health and CMV-seronegative. Both conserved end residues are part of each CDR3. The order of the fields is CDR3 length, J gene, D gene, clone size, V gene, CDR3 protein, CDR3 DNA. The D gene is left open where the match is weak. The size field is filled for only some rows; it gives once, few, many or a size class.

16 TRBJ1-3 TRBD1 . TRBV28 CASSLDRGPIGNTIYF TGTGCCAGCAGTCTTGACAGGGGGCCTATTGGAAACACCATATATTTT
21 TRBJ2-3 TRBD2 . TRBV28 CASSQFVGRASGGGSTDTQYF TGTGCCAGCAGCCAGTTCGTAGGAAGGGCTAGCGGGGGGGGAAGCACAGATACGCAGTATTTT
16 TRBJ2-7 TRBD1 . TRBV6-5 CASSYVGQGLSYEQYF TGTGCCAGCAGTTATGTGGGACAGGGCCTCTCCTACGAGCAGTACTTC
15 TRBJ2-3 TRBD2 . TRBV4-1 CASSLSSGGADTQYF TGCGCCAGCAGCCTGTCTAGCGGGGGGGCAGATACGCAGTATTTT
16 TRBJ2-1 TRBD2 . TRBV7-8 CASSLGWGGSYNEQFF TGTGCCAGCAGCTTAGGGTGGGGGGGCTCCTACAATGAGCAGTTCTTC
13 TRBJ1-6 . . TRBV30 CAWTGADNSPLHF TGTGCCTGGACGGGAGCTGACAATTCACCCCTCCACTTT
12 TRBJ2-3 . . TRBV2 CASRDNTDTQYF TGTGCCAGCAGGGACAACACAGATACGCAGTATTTT
13 TRBJ2-7 . . TRBV10-3 CAISSTGLNEQYF TGTGCCATCAGCTCCACAGGTCTCAACGAGCAGTACTTC
15 TRBJ1-1 TRBD1 few TRBV6-5 CASSGGDRGFTEAFF TGTGCCAGCAGCGGCGGGGACAGGGGGTTCACTGAAGCTTTCTTT
18 TRBJ1-5 TRBD1 . TRBV18 CASSPPGQGIGGNQPQHF TGTGCCAGCTCACCACCGGGACAGGGGATCGGGGGCAATCAGCCCCAGCATTTT
13 TRBJ1-2 . . TRBV21-1 CASSKHREGGYTF TGTGCCAGCAGCAAACACAGGGAGGGGGGCTACACCTTC
13 TRBJ2-7 TRBD1 . TRBV5-4 CASSLGQGTEQYF TGTGCCAGCAGCTTGGGACAGGGGACCGAGCAGTACTTC
13 TRBJ1-2 TRBD1 . TRBV19 CASGGQGADGYTF TGTGCCAGTGGTGGACAGGGGGCGGATGGCTACACCTTC
14 TRBJ2-7 . few TRBV25-1 CASSERGFAYEQYF TGTGCCAGCAGTGAACGAGGGTTCGCCTACGAGCAGTACTTC
13 TRBJ2-5 TRBD2 once TRBV18 CASSPIAGETQYF TGTGCCAGCTCCCCTATAGCGGGGGAGACCCAGTACTTC
15 TRBJ2-7 TRBD1 few TRBV5-3 CARSFSPGQLLRKYF TGTGCCAGAAGCTTTTCACCGGGACAGCTCCTACGAAAGTACTTC
12 TRBJ2-1 . . TRBV5-4 CASSLADTEQFF TGTGCCAGCAGCTTGGCTGACACTGAGCAGTTCTTC
14 TRBJ2-5 TRBD2 . TRBV23-1 CASSRTRTKETQYF TGCGCCAGCAGTCGGACTAGGACTAAAGAGACCCAGTACTTC
17 TRBJ2-1 TRBD2 . TRBV28 CASSFIWASGTKNEQFF TGTGCCAGCAGTTTTATTTGGGCTAGCGGGACGAAAAATGAGCAGTTCTTC
14 TRBJ2-5 TRBD2 . TRBV5-1 CASSLGGGQETQYF TGCGCCAGCAGCTTGGGGGGGGGCCAAGAGACCCAGTACTTC
13 TRBJ2-7 . . TRBV6-1 CASRPGSSYEQYF TGTGCCAGCAGGCCGGGTAGTTCTTACGAGCAGTACTTC
13 TRBJ2-1 . . TRBV28 CASSSGAVNEQFF TGTGCCAGCAGTTCAGGGGCGGTTAATGAGCAGTTCTTC
16 TRBJ2-1 TRBD2 . TRBV18 CASSPRSSGGPGEQFF TGTGCCAGCTCACCTAGGTCCTCGGGGGGGCCGGGTGAGCAGTTCTTC
17 TRBJ2-1 TRBD1 . TRBV27 CASSLSAGQGPYNEQFF TGTGCCAGCAGTTTATCCGCCGGACAGGGACCCTACAATGAGCAGTTCTTC
14 TRBJ2-3 . . TRBV4-2 CASSQGARTDTQYF TGTGCCAGCAGCCAAGGCGCCCGCACAGATACGCAGTATTTT
12 TRBJ2-2 . . TRBV7-6 CASSLTRGELFF TGTGCCAGCAGCTTGACACGCGGGGAGCTGTTTTTT
13 TRBJ1-5 . . TRBV7-6 CASSLAYEQPQHF TGTGCCAGCAGCTTAGCTTACGAGCAGCCCCAGCATTTT
21 TRBJ2-6 TRBD1 . TRBV18 CASSPRDRGIIDTEGANVLTF TGTGCCAGCTCACCAAGGGACAGGGGGATTATTGACACCGAGGGGGCCAACGTCCTGACTTTC
15 TRBJ2-3 TRBD2 . TRBV7-9 CASSSWTSGTDTQYF TGTGCCAGCAGCTCCTGGACTAGCGGGACAGATACGCAGTATTTT
16 TRBJ2-7 TRBD1 once TRBV6-4 CASSDRVGTGIYEQYF TGTGCCAGCAGTGACAGGGTAGGGACAGGGATCTACGAGCAGTACTTC
15 TRBJ2-7 . . TRBV6-1 CASSEAPGQYREQYF TGTGCCAGCAGTGAGGCTCCAGGGCAATATCGCGAGCAGTACTTC
16 TRBJ2-1 TRBD2 . TRBV7-9 CASSSRTRISYNEQFF TGTGCCAGCAGCTCACGGACTAGAATTTCCTACAATGAGCAGTTCTTC
17 TRBJ1-6 . once TRBV30 CAWSERGTRGQRPPLHF TGTGCCTGGAGTGAGCGTGGTACCCGTGGTCAACGTCCGCCCCTCCACTTT
14 TRBJ1-1 TRBD1 . TRBV2 CASRLTGEYTEAFF TGTGCCAGCCGGCTAACAGGGGAGTACACTGAAGCTTTCTTT